The clone carrying this T cell receptor beta chain was counted at least ten times. A library of TCRbeta sequences, prepared with unique molecular identifiers, was generated. Using its own MiXCR run on the PCR reads, TCRdb lists one record per CDR3 protein. The sample has tens of thousands of distinct CDR3 sequences, roughly 15% seen once. This record comes from a study of T-cell reconstitution after alpha-beta-depleted transplantation in children. The CDR3 has 15 amino acids. The V gene lost 4 bases and the J gene lost 0 bases, with 11 bases spanning the gap. Germline CDR1 LGHNA, CDR2 YNFKEQ. Sequences were derived from PBMCs, mostly from graft donor cells, sampled 180 days after TCRalphabeta/CD19-depleted stem cell transplant. The receptor comes from a male patient aged 2 to 10 who had a stem cell transplant for acute lymphoblastic leukemia, so the T cells may come from the graft donor. This chain connects TRBV4-2 to TRBJ2-3; D perhaps matches TRBD2 (6 bases). DNA for the CDR3: TGTGCCAGCAGCCTCGGGGCGGGAAGCACAGATACGCAGTATTTT. Its translation is CASSLGAGSTDTQYF.